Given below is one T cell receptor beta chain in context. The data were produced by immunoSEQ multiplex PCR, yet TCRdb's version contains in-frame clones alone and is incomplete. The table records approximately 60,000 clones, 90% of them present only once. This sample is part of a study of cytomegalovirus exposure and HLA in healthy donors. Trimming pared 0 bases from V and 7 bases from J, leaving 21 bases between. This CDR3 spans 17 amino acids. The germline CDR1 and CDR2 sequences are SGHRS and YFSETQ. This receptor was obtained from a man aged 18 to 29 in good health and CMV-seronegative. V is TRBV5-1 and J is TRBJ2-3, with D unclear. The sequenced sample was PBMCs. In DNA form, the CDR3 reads TGCGCCAGCAGCTTGGGGGCGTCCTCCCCGAGTGGATATACGCAGTATTTT. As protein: CASSLGASSPSGYTQYF.